A selection of T cell receptor beta chains follows, all from one sample in a study of regulatory T cells in long-lasting Graves disease. TCRdb used MiXCR to reprocess the multiplex PCR reads, holding one entry per CDR3 protein. Of hundreds of thousands of distinct CDR3 sequences in the sample, 12% were seen once. The same data also contributed to another study, on T cells in Graves' hyperthyroidism and ophthalmopathy.

Sequenced here: peripheral blood mononuclear cells (PBMCs), sampled at new diagnosis, from a patient treated with antithyroid drugs. The receptors come from a woman in her twenties or thirties with Graves disease. Each CDR3 is given with its conserved first and last residue. The D gene is left open where the match is weak. The listing skips clone size in some rows; elsewhere it reads once, few, many or a size class.

TRBV20-1,-,TRBJ2-7,-,CSAPPHSSSHEQYF,TGCAGTGCTCCTCCACATTCTAGCAGCCACGAGCAGTACTTC
TRBV6-2/TRBV6-3,-,TRBJ2-5,many,CASSEEVAAPETQYF,TGTGCCAGCAGTGAAGAGGTGGCAGCCCCAGAGACCCAGTACTTC
TRBV9,TRBD2,TRBJ2-3,once,CASSVAPTSGSYSDTQYF,TGTGCCAGCAGCGTAGCTCCGACTAGCGGGAGTTATTCAGATACGCAGTATTTT
TRBV5-1,-,TRBJ2-7,many,CASSPPNVQSAYEQYF,TGCGCCAGCAGCCCCCCCAACGTACAGAGCGCCTACGAGCAGTACTTC
TRBV7-9,-,TRBJ2-5,-,CASSFGATQETQYF,TGTGCCAGCAGCTTCGGGGCTACGCAAGAGACCCAGTACTTC
TRBV20-1,-,TRBJ2-3,few,CSARDWEKVGTDTQYF,TGCAGTGCTAGAGATTGGGAGAAGGTGGGCACAGATACGCAGTATTTT
TRBV18,-,TRBJ2-3,-,CASSPIEGRGTDTQYF,TGTGCCAGCTCACCAATCGAGGGACGGGGCACAGATACGCAGTATTTT
TRBV4-1,-,TRBJ2-5,few,CASSQEDRSKETQYF,TGCGCCAGCAGCCAAGAGGACAGATCCAAAGAGACCCAGTACTTC
TRBV24-1,-,TRBJ2-3,-,CATTGDSDTQYF,TGTGCCACCACAGGGGATTCAGATACGCAGTATTTT
TRBV6-1,TRBD1,TRBJ2-4,-,CASSRQGWNIQYF,TGTGCCAGCAGTCGACAGGGGTGGAACATTCAGTACTTC
TRBV5-1,-,TRBJ1-1,many,CASSLGQTPEAFF,TGCGCCAGCAGCTTGGGACAGACTCCTGAAGCTTTCTTT
TRBV18,-,TRBJ2-1,few,CASSKGPNDEQFF,TGTGCCAGCTCAAAGGGCCCCAACGATGAGCAGTTCTTC
TRBV20-1,-,TRBJ2-7,many,CSAQGDYEQYF,TGCAGTGCTCAAGGGGACTACGAGCAGTACTTC
TRBV11-3,TRBD2,TRBJ2-2,many,CASSIGLAHTGELFF,TGTGCCAGCAGCATCGGACTAGCACACACCGGGGAGCTGTTTTTT
TRBV6-2/TRBV6-3,-,TRBJ1-5,few,CASSESWGGKNGNQPQHF,TGTGCCAGCAGTGAGTCCTGGGGGGGGAAGAACGGTAATCAGCCCCAGCATTTT
TRBV9,TRBD1,TRBJ1-5,-,CASSGKFRDRGINQPQHF,TGTGCCAGCAGCGGAAAGTTCAGGGACAGGGGGATAAATCAGCCCCAGCATTTT
TRBV25-1,-,TRBJ2-7,many,CASSRGPYEQYF,TGTGCCAGCAGTAGGGGCCCCTACGAGCAGTACTTC
TRBV30,-,TRBJ1-5,-,CAWSAGTSNQPQHF,TGTGCCTGGAGTGCTGGGACAAGCAATCAGCCCCAGCATTTT
TRBV19,-,TRBJ1-6,few,CASSSGLPDNSPLHF,TGTGCCAGTAGCTCCGGGCTACCCGATAATTCACCCCTCCACTTT
TRBV12-3/TRBV12-4,TRBD2,TRBJ2-1,-,CASRSGTSAYEQFF,TGTGCCAGCAGGTCCGGGACTAGCGCCTACGAGCAGTTCTTC
TRBV10-2,-,TRBJ2-7,few,CASSERTRGIYEQYF,TGCGCCAGCAGTGAGAGAACTAGGGGCATATACGAGCAGTACTTC
TRBV29-1,-,TRBJ2-3,-,CSVDEMPDTQYF,TGCAGCGTTGATGAAATGCCAGATACGCAGTATTTT
TRBV27,-,TRBJ1-5,-,CASSLGGAHQPQHF,TGTGCCAGCAGTTTGGGGGGGGCCCATCAGCCCCAGCATTTT
TRBV12-3/TRBV12-4,-,TRBJ2-2,few,CASSFNILTGELFF,TGTGCCAGCAGTTTTAACATACTGACCGGGGAGCTGTTTTTT
TRBV24-1,TRBD2,TRBJ2-1,few,CATSEPGLAGGYGQFF,TGTGCCACCAGTGAACCTGGACTAGCGGGAGGGTATGGGCAGTTCTTC
TRBV18,TRBD2,TRBJ2-5,many,CASSRGLAGVGETQYF,TGTGCCAGCTCCCGCGGACTAGCGGGAGTTGGAGAGACCCAGTACTTC
TRBV7-2,-,TRBJ1-1,-,CASSSTNPGRTNTEAFF,TGTGCCAGCAGCTCCACGAATCCGGGACGGACGAACACTGAAGCTTTCTTT
TRBV11-2,-,TRBJ2-5,many,CASSSNSLGTETQYF,TGTGCCAGCAGCAGTAACAGTTTAGGTACGGAGACCCAGTACTTC
TRBV6-1,-,TRBJ1-6,many,CASSNPHYNSPLHF,TGTGCCAGCAGCAACCCACATTATAATTCACCCCTCCACTTT